This record looks at one TCR beta chain sequence and its context. Its antigen specificity is not known. No base quality values were provided; no much bigger clone lies one nucleotide off. This sample was included in a study of PD-1 blockade in classical Hodgkin lymphoma (dated by TCRdb to 2018 to 2020). For the study in its entirety: Nivolumab dosing was 3 mg/kg intravenously every 2 weeks, continuing until either disease progression or unacceptable toxicity. The study used CyTOF and TCR beta sequencing to define a peripheral blood immune signature of response to PD-1 blockade in classical Hodgkin lymphoma.

Per the germline V gene, MDHEN is the CDR1 and SYDVKM is the CDR2. The V end loses 5 bases and the J end loses 4 bases, and a stretch of 17 bases separates them. The CDR3 measures 15 amino acids from cysteine to phenylalanine. Kept here is only the CDR3 DNA, which spans 45 bases and is read in frame from base 1. General conclusions and limits of the study: By C4D1, a significant rise was seen in CD4+ TCR diversity but not in CD8+ TCR diversity (p=0.0027 vs p=0.16), and the rise was most apparent among complete responders (p=0.02). Lower diversity was observed in patients in whom nivolumab was started less than 1 year after ASCT, and these patients were excluded from later analyses so that confounding by immune reconstitution would be avoided. Baseline TCR diversity was reported to be lower in newly diagnosed patients than in healthy donors, and even lower in relapsed/refractory patients. Trial patients with a complete response had baseline diversity similar to that of newly diagnosed patients, while partial responders and progressors had significantly lower diversity. The study covered only a single clinical trial cohort, and the causes of the repertoire differences, possibly disease activity or prior therapy, were still not defined.

Genomic DNA was extracted with the Qiagen DNeasy kit from unsorted PBMCs and from negatively selected CD4+ and CD8+ fractions. TCR beta CDR3 regions were amplified by immunoSEQ multiplex PCR using primers annealing to V and J segments. A synthetic immune receptor repertoire was used to minimize amplification bias, and remaining bias was computationally removed after sequencing. Per the authors' processing: Custom Python scripts were used to quantify repertoire diversity as the Shannon entropy index. The unsorted, CD4+ and CD8+ repertoires were each analyzed separately, with the exception of combined analyses, where CD4+ and CD8+ sequences were merged in silico. A clone counted as expanded when the clone's frequency after treatment rose at least 2-fold relative to C1D1, and clones undetected at baseline were given a pseudocount of 0.5. Clones with 0 or 1 copy at C1D1 were classified as singleton clones, and clones with 2 or more copies were classified as non-singleton clones. Clones expanded in unsorted samples were annotated as CD4+, CD8+ or unknown by matching protein sequences in sorted samples from the same patient. Diversity changes from C1D1 to C4D1 were tested in paired samples using Wilcoxon tests. The clones in this table, taken by TCRdb from immuneACCESS, are in-frame only. Not every clone is retained; where verified, under half of the shortfall comes from an unresolved V gene, and the cause of the rest is unknown. The V and J calls and clone size come from that table; D and trimming were worked out from the DNA. This sample gives 90,000 to 130,000 clones in total; 89% of them show up just once. Of the sample, nearly 20% is held by the ten largest clones.

This sample's time point label indicates: cycle 2 day 1 (C2D1) of nivolumab. Every trial patient had relapsed after autologous stem cell transplantation, and cohorts A, B and C differed in prior brentuximab vedotin exposure. The trial cohort was composed of around 60 patients with relapsed/refractory classical Hodgkin lymphoma, for whom complete response, partial response or progressive disease was recorded as best overall response. Single-agent nivolumab was administered to trial patients in the multi-cohort phase II CheckMate 205 trial. Best overall response was determined by an independent review committee according to the 2007 International Working Group response criteria. Trial PBMCs were obtained immediately prior to nivolumab initiation (C1D1) and on therapy at cycle 2 day 1 and cycle 4 day 1. After peripheral blood was drawn into 8 mL Vacutainer Cell Preparation Tubes, PBMCs were isolated by centrifugation and then cryopreserved.

This specimen consisted of peripheral blood mononuclear cells (PBMCs), obtained before the second cycle of nivolumab. The receptor chain draws on TRBV28 and TRBJ1-2; a weak D assignment points to TRBD1 (6 bases agree). This clonotype originated in a human donor with classical Hodgkin lymphoma. The base sequence is TGTGCCAGCAGTGCCATACAGGGACCTTTCTATGGCTACACCTTC. The encoded protein is CASSAIQGPFYGYTF.